The sequence of this T cell receptor beta chain was determined in a study of neurological immune-mediated disorders. The germline gives CDR1 SEHNR, CDR2 FQNEAQ (reference sequence). This CDR3 spans 14 amino acids. The V end lost 5 bases, the J end lost 7 bases, and 12 bases lay between the germline ends. A single record per CDR3 protein comes from TCRdb applying MiXCR to the 5' RACE reads. Found here are about 90,000 distinct CDR3 sequences, about 13% of them singletons; the top ten hold roughly 5%. This clonotype was seen repeatedly, ten times or more. Sample time point: longitudinal time-point 2. Sequenced material: PBMCs. The sequence was obtained from a female donor with HTLV-1-associated myelopathy (HAM/TSP). The chain recombines TRBV7-9 with TRBJ1-6, with D perhaps TRBD1 (6 bases). CDR3 residues: CASSMDSLNSPLHF. The CDR3 bases are TGTGCCAGCAGCATGGACAGCTTAAATTCACCCCTCCACTTT.